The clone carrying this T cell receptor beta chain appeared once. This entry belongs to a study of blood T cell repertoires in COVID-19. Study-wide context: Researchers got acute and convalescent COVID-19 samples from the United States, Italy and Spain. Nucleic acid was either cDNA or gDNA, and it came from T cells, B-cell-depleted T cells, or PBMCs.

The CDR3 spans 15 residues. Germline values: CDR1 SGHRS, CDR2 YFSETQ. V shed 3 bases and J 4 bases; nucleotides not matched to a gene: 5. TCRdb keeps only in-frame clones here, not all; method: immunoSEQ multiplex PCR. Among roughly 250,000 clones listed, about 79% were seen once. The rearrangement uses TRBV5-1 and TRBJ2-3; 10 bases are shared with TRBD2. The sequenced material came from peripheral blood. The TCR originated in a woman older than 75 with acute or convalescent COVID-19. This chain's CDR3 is CASSSGTSDADTQYF. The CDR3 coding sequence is TGCGCCAGCAGCTCCGGGACTAGCGACGCAGATACGCAGTATTTT.